This entry lists 29 T cell receptor beta chains sequenced from one sample in a study of cytomegalovirus exposure and HLA in healthy donors. In the PCR, 60 Vbeta and 13 Jbeta primers were used. Profiled with immunoSEQ multiplex PCR; TCRdb holds only in-frame clones, not every one. The sample shows some 130,000 clones, 60% to 75% of them seen only once. The sequencing input was PBMCs. The receptors were sampled from a human donor in good health.

This clone has just a few counts. The chain couples TRBV7-9 to TRBJ2-5; weak D call: TRBD2 (7 bases). Germline V lookup: CDR1 SEHNR, CDR2 FQNEAQ (reference sequence). V was shortened by 0 bases and J by 2 bases, with 13 bases between the two germline ends. The CDR3 runs to 16 residues. Written as DNA, the CDR3 is TGTGCCAGCAGCTTAGCAAAGGGGGGGAGGCAAGAGACCCAGTACTTC. It is translated as CASSLAKGGRQETQYF.

V and J are TRBV11-3 and TRBJ1-2; D gene uncertain. The ends were cut back, 5 bases at V and 4 bases at J, with 11 bases in the middle. Germline-derived CDR1 and CDR2 are SGHNT and YENEEA. The CDR3 contains 13 residues. CDR3 in amino acids: CASSPGTLYGYTF. CDR3 coding DNA: TGTGCCAGCAGCCCGGGAACCCTCTATGGCTACACCTTC.

J is TRBJ2-7 and V is TRBV4-2; D unclear. Germline V gene sequence: CDR1 LGHNA, CDR2 YNFKEQ. V lost 4 bases and J lost 5, with 12 bases in between. The CDR3 covers 13 residues. For the CDR3, the DNA is TGTGCCAGCAGCCCGAGCGACCGCCACGAGCAGTACTTC. Its protein product is CASSPSDRHEQYF.

This chain uses TRBV7-3 with TRBJ2-1; a weak D match, TRBD2 (6 bases). Germline lookup yields CDR1 SGHTA and CDR2 FQGTGA. CDR3 length: 13 amino acids. With 1 base removed from V and 8 bases from J, the gap between germline ends came to 9 bases. CDR3 protein: CASSLIVADEQFF. CDR3 bases: TGTGCCAGCAGCTTAATAGTAGCGGATGAGCAGTTCTTC.

The chain is built from TRBV4-2 and TRBJ1-2; D is perhaps TRBD1 (5 bases). Germline V lookup: CDR1 LGHNA, CDR2 YNFKEQ. Trimming left V 3 bases short and J 8 bases short, with 10 bases between. The CDR3 runs to 12 residues. CDR3 DNA: TGTGCCAGCAGCCAGGGGGGACGGGGCTACACCTTC. Amino acids: CASSQGGRGYTF.

This clone was seen a few times. V usage is TRBV2 and J usage is TRBJ2-2; D is undetermined. In germline, CDR1 is SNHLY, CDR2 FYNNEI. The length of the CDR3 is 11 residues. V shed 11 bases and J shed 7 bases, with 11 bases lying between them. The chain's CDR3 is CAGQDGGELFF. Here the CDR3 DNA reads TGTGCCGGCCAGGATGGCGGGGAGCTGTTTTTT.

In this sample, this clone turned up a few times. The chain links TRBV7-2 to TRBJ2-1; 8 bases agree with TRBD2. Germline assignment: CDR1 SGHTA and CDR2 FQGNSA. The V segment lost 1 base and the J segment 9 bases; nucleotides outside the gene matches: 11. CDR3 size: 16 residues. CDR3 DNA sequence: TGTGCCAGCAGCTTAGGGGCGGGAGGCCCGCCAGGTGAGCAGTTCTTC. It encodes CASSLGAGGPPGEQFF.

The genes are TRBV15 and TRBJ2-7; D uncertain. The V gene's germline CDR1 is LNHNV and CDR2 YYDKDF (reference sequence). This CDR3 comprises 12 residues. The V end was cut by 0 bases, the J end by 3 bases, with 3 bases between. In DNA, the CDR3 is TGTGCCACCAGCAGAGACAACTACGAGCAGTACTTC. This codes for CATSRDNYEQYF.

The table lists this clone with a few counts. The rearrangement joins TRBV7-9 to TRBJ1-1; D might be TRBD1 (6 bases). Germline assignment: CDR1 SEHNR and CDR2 FQNEAQ (reference sequence). The CDR3 extends over 14 amino acids. Trimming shortened V by 2 bases and J by 1 base, and 8 bases separated the two germline ends. The CDR3: CASSLTTGNTEAFF. Written as DNA, the CDR3 is TGTGCCAGCAGCTTAACGACAGGGAACACTGAAGCTTTCTTT.

V gene TRBV11-2 combines with J gene TRBJ2-7, with 8 nucleotides matching TRBD2. V lost 5 bases and J lost 2; bases outside the gene matches: 8. This CDR3 is built from 15 residues. The germline V gene has CDR1 SGHAT and CDR2 FQNNGV. This CDR3 is CASSPPSGLTYEQYF. In DNA, the CDR3 is TGTGCCAGCAGCCCACCTAGCGGGCTAACCTACGAGCAGTACTTC.

The V call is TRBV7-9, the J call TRBJ2-1, with 10 bases matching TRBD2. CDR3 size: 16 residues. J gave up 4 bases and V 1 base, and 4 bases lay outside the gene matches. The germline gives CDR1 SEHNR, CDR2 FQNEAQ (reference sequence). The CDR3 region has the DNA TGTGCCAGCAGCTTAGAAGGTAGCGGGAGGTACAATGAGCAGTTCTTC. Amino acids: CASSLEGSGRYNEQFF. Together with reference TRBV7-9 and TRBJ2-1, the CDR3 gives the full variable domain: DTGVSQNPRHKITKRGQNVTFRCDPISEHNRLYWYRQTLGQGPEFLTYFQNEAQLEKSRLLSDRFSAERPKGSFSTLEIQRTEQGDSAMYLCASSLEGSGRYNEQFFGPGTRLTVL.

The V call is TRBV7-6, the J call TRBJ2-5, with D unclear. V was clipped by 0 bases and J by 2 bases, with 7 bases between them. The CDR3 consists of 14 residues. The V gene's germline CDR1 is SGHVS and CDR2 FNYEAQ. The CDR3 loop reads CASSLAGSQETQYF. CDR3 sequence (DNA): TGTGCCAGCAGCTTAGCGGGCAGTCAAGAGACCCAGTACTTC.

CDR3 DNA: TGCGCCAGCAGCCAGGGACAGGGGATAGCGAATGGCTACACCTTC. It specifies CASSQGQGIANGYTF. V is TRBV5-1 and J is TRBJ1-2; 10 positions agree with TRBD1. V was pared by 4 bases and J by 6 bases, with 9 bases of the junction left unmatched. Germline loops: CDR1 SGHRS, CDR2 YFSETQ. The CDR3 is 15 amino acids.

The CDR3 coding sequence is TGTGCCAGTAGTACTGCAGGGCGTCCTAATCAGCCCCAGCATTTT. This sequence encodes CASSTAGRPNQPQHF. The V call is TRBV19, the J call TRBJ1-5; possibly TRBD1 for D (5 bases). V was clipped by 4 bases and J by 4 bases, with 14 bases between them. Germline CDR1 is LNHDA and CDR2 is SQIVND (reference sequence). The CDR3 consists of 15 residues.

The CDR3 here is CASSLTFDRNTEAFF. The CDR3 bases are TGTGCCAGCAGCTTGACCTTTGACAGGAACACTGAAGCTTTCTTT. V gene TRBV7-3 combines with J gene TRBJ1-1; TRBD1 is a possible D gene (5 bases). Germline V CDR1 and CDR2: SGHTA, FQGTGA. Deletions cut 3 bases from V and 1 base from J, with 12 bases between. The CDR3 length is 15 residues.

The chain couples TRBV9 to TRBJ2-3, with 7 bases that match TRBD2. Germline V gene data show CDR1 as SGDLS and CDR2 as YYNGEE. This CDR3 is 16 amino acids long. The V gene end was trimmed by 0 bases and the J gene end by 5 bases; junction bases not matched to a gene: 9. CDR3 bases: TGTGCCAGCAGCGTAGCTCGCGGGAGTCACAGAGATACGCAGTATTTT. Protein product: CASSVARGSHRDTQYF.

The chain employs TRBV19 and TRBJ1-4, with D unresolved. Germline CDR1 is LNHDA and CDR2 is SQIVND (reference sequence). This CDR3 has 13 amino acids. The V end lost 6 bases, the J end lost 0 bases, and 5 bases lay between the germline ends. The CDR3 is CASRSATNEKLFF. The CDR3 DNA sequence: TGTGCCAGTAGGTCAGCAACTAATGAAAAACTGTTTTTT.

The chain carries TRBV2 and TRBJ2-7; the match to TRBD2 covers 10 bases. The CDR3 is made up of 14 amino acids. Per germline, CDR1 SNHLY and CDR2 FYNNEI. After removal of 4 bases from V and 7 bases from J, the junction contained 7 bases not matched to a gene. This CDR3 reads CASSASGRASEQYF. The CDR3 nucleotides are TGTGCCAGCAGTGCCAGCGGGAGGGCCAGTGAGCAGTACTTC. The complete variable domain, with remaining parts taken from reference TRBV2 and TRBJ2-7, reads EPEVTQTPSHQVTQMGQEVILRCVPISNHLYFYWYRQILGQKVEFLVSFYNNEISEKSEIFDDQFSVERPDGSNFTLKIRSTKLEDSAMYFCASSASGRASEQYFGPGTRLTVT.

The chain couples TRBV5-5 to TRBJ2-3; D unresolved. Germline V gene sequence: CDR1 SGHKS, CDR2 YYEKEE (reference sequence). CDR3 length equals 15 residues. V gave up 6 bases and J gave up 1 base, with 15 bases separating them. CDR3 region: CASIPRPGGTDTQYF. The CDR3 DNA reads TGTGCCAGCATCCCAAGGCCAGGTGGCACAGATACGCAGTATTTT.

This clone was counted only a few times. V is TRBV2 and J is TRBJ2-1, with 7 bases lining up with TRBD2. The junction had 3 bases not matched to a gene; V was cut back by 5 bases and J by 2 bases. The CDR3 runs to 14 residues. CDR1 is SNHLY, CDR2 FYNNEI, per germline. The CDR3 here is CASSKTSTYNEQFF. The CDR3 DNA reads as TGTGCCAGCAGTAAGACTAGCACCTACAATGAGCAGTTCTTC.

This clone appeared a few times. The chain joins TRBV6-6 to TRBJ1-2; D ambiguous. This CDR3 comprises 13 residues. V shed 4 bases and J shed 8 bases, with 14 bases lying between them. Germline assignment: CDR1 MNHNY and CDR2 SVGAGI (reference sequence). DNA of the CDR3: TGTGCCAGCAGTTCCCCTCGGGTTCTAGGCTACACCTTC. Translating gives CASSSPRVLGYTF.

This clone was seen more than once but under ten times. The rearrangement links TRBV7-9 to TRBJ2-1; 8 nucleotides align to TRBD1. V was pared by 5 bases and J by 9 bases, with 15 bases of the junction left unmatched. CDR3 length: 16 amino acids. Per the germline V gene, CDR1 is SEHNR and CDR2 is FQNEAQ (reference sequence). Here the CDR3 DNA reads TGTGCCAGCAGCCCCAGGGCCGGCACAGGGGGTAGTGAGCAGTTCTTC. It specifies CASSPRAGTGGSEQFF.

This clone was observed a single time. The rearrangement joins TRBV29-1 to TRBJ2-3, with D unclear. Germline CDR1 is SQVTM and CDR2 is ANQGSEA. The CDR3 runs 14 residues. The germline V and J ends were trimmed by 4 bases and 0 bases, with 11 bases remaining between them. The CDR3 loop is CSVAGRTSTDTQYF. The CDR3 DNA reads as TGCAGCGTTGCAGGCAGAACTAGCACAGATACGCAGTATTTT.

The J gene is TRBJ2-1, the V gene TRBV5-4; 9 nucleotides align to TRBD2. Germline trimming cut 4 bases from V and 1 base from J; bases unmatched to any gene: 6. Germline V gives CDR1 SGHNT, CDR2 YYREEE (reference sequence). CDR3 size: 16 residues. The CDR3 protein is CASSAGSGSSYNEQFF. The CDR3 DNA reads as TGTGCCAGCAGCGCCGGTAGCGGGAGTTCCTACAATGAGCAGTTCTTC.

The chain combines TRBV19 with TRBJ1-5; D not certain. The CDR3 totals 15 residues. Trimming took 6 bases from V and 1 from J, leaving 13 bases between them. Germline assignment: CDR1 LNHDA and CDR2 SQIVND (reference sequence). The CDR3 reads CASRIFSRSNQPQHF. The CDR3, as DNA: TGTGCCAGTAGAATCTTCTCACGGAGCAATCAGCCCCAGCATTTT.

V gene TRBV2 combines with J gene TRBJ2-7; TRBD1 matches 9 bases. Germline loops: CDR1 SNHLY, CDR2 FYNNEI. The CDR3 contains 17 residues. With V trimmed by 6 bases and J by 2 bases, 14 bases remained unmatched. CDR3 DNA sequence: TGTGCCAGCAGGGCCGGGACAGGGCACCTCGCTACCTACGAGCAGTACTTC. Protein sequence: CASRAGTGHLATYEQYF.

The CDR3: CASSLRGGNTEAFF. CDR3 sequence (DNA): TGCGCCAGCAGCTTGCGGGGGGGGAACACTGAAGCTTTCTTT. The chain links TRBV5-1 to TRBJ1-1; possibly TRBD1 for D (5 bases). V shed 1 base and J shed 1 base, with 8 bases lying between them. This CDR3 has 14 residues. In germline, CDR1 is SGHRS, CDR2 YFSETQ.

V gene TRBV20-1 combines with J gene TRBJ2-1; TRBD2 is a possible D gene (5 bases). CDR1 DFQATT and CDR2 SNEGSKA come from the germline V gene (reference sequence). The CDR3 runs 11 residues. The germline V and J ends were trimmed by 2 bases and 10 bases, with 9 bases remaining between them. The chain's CDR3 is CSARPGEEQFF. CDR3 DNA: TGCAGTGCTAGACCCGGGGAAGAGCAGTTCTTC.

The chain links TRBV4-1 to TRBJ2-3; 11 bases match TRBD2. V shed 2 bases and J 0 bases; nucleotides not matched to a gene: 1. The CDR3 consists of 16 residues. Germline CDR1 and CDR2: MGHRA and YSYEKL. The CDR3 region is CASSQPSGGSTDTQYF. As DNA, the CDR3 is TGCGCCAGCAGCCAACCTAGCGGGGGGAGCACAGATACGCAGTATTTT.